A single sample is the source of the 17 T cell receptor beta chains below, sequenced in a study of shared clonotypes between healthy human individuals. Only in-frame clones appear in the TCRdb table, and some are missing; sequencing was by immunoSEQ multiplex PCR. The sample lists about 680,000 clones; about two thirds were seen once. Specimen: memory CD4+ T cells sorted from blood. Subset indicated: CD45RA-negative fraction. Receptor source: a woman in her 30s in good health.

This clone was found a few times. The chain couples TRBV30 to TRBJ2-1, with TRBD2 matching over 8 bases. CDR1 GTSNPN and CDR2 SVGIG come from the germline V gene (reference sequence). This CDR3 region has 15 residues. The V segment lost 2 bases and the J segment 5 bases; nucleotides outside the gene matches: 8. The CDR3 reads CAWSKSSGYHNEQFF. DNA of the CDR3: TGTGCCTGGAGTAAATCTAGCGGGTACCACAATGAGCAGTTCTTC.

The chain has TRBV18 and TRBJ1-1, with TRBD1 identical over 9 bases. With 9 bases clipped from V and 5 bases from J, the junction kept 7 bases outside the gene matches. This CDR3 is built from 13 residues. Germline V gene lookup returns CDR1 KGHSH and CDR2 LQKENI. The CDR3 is CASRDRGLTEAFF. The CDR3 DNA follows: TGTGCCAGTCGCGACAGGGGGTTGACTGAAGCTTTCTTT.

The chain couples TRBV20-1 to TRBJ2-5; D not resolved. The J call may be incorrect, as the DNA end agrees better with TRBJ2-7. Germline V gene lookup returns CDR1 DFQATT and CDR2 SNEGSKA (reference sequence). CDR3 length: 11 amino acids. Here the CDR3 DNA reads TGCAGTTCCAGTCAACTTTACGAGCAGTACTTC. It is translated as CSSSQLYEQYF.

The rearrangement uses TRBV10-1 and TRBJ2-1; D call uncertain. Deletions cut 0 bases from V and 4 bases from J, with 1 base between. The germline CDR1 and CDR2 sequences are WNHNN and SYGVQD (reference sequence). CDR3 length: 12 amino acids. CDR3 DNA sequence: TGCGCCAGCAGTGAGTCGTACAATGAGCAGTTCTTC. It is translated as CASSESYNEQFF.

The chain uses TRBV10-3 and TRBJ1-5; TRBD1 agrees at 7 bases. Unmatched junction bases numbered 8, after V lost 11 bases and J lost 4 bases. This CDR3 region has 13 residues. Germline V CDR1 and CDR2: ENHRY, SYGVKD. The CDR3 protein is CASNPGGNQPQHF. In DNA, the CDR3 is TGTGCCTCCAACCCAGGGGGGAATCAGCCCCAGCATTTT.

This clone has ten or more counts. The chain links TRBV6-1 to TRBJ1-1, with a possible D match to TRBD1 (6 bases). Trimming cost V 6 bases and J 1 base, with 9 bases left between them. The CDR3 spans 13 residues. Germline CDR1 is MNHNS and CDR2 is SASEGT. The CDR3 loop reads CASRMGQNTEAFF. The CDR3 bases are TGTGCCAGCAGGATGGGACAGAACACTGAAGCTTTCTTT.

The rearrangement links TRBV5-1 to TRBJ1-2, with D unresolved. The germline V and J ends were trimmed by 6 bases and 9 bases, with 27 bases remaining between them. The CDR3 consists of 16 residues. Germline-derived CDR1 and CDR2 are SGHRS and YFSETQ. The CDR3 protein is CASTLHFGPGPFSYTF. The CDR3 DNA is TGCGCCAGCACCCTTCACTTTGGACCCGGCCCCTTCAGCTACACCTTC.

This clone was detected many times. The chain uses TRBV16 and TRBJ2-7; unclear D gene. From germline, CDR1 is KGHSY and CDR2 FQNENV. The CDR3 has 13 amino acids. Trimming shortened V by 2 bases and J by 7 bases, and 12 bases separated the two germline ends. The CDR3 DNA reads TGTGCCAGCAGCCAAGACTTGCCCCGGGAGCAGTACTTC. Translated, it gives CASSQDLPREQYF.

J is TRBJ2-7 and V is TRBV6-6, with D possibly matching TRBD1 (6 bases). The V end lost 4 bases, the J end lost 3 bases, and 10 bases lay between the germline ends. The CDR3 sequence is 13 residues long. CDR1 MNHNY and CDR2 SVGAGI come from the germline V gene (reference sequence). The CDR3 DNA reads TGTGCCAGCAGTTCCGACAGGAACTACGAGCAGTACTTC. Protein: CASSSDRNYEQYF.

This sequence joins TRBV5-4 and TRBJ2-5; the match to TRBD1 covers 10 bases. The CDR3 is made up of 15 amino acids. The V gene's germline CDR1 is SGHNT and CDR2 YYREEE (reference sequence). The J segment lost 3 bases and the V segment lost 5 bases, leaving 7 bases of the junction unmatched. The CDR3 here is CASSPGQGVEETQYF. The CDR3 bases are TGTGCCAGCAGTCCCGGACAGGGGGTAGAAGAGACCCAGTACTTC. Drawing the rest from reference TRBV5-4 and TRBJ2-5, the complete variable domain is ETGVTQSPTHLIKTRGQQVTLRCSSQSGHNTVSWYQQALGQGPQFIFQYYREEENGRGNFPPRFSGLQFPNYSSELNVNALELDDSALYLCASSPGQGVEETQYFGPGTRLLVL.

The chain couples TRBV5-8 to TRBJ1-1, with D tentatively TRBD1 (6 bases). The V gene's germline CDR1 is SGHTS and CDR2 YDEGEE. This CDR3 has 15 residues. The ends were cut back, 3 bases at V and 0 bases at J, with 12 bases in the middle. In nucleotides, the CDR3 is TGTGCCAGCAGCTCGGGGACACCGCTGAACACTGAAGCTTTCTTT. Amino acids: CASSSGTPLNTEAFF.

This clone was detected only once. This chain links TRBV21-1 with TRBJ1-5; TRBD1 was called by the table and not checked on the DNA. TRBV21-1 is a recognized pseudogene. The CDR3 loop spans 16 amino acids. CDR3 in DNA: TGTGCCAGCAGCAAACGATTCAGGGGCGTGAATCAGCCCCAGCATTTT. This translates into CASSKRFRGVNQPQHF.

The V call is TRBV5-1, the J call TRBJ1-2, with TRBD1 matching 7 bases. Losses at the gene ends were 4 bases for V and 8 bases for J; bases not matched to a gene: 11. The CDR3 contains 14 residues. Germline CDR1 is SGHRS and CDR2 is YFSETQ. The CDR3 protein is CASSPGQTTLGYTF. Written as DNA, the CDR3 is TGCGCCAGCAGCCCGGGACAGACTACTCTCGGCTACACCTTC.

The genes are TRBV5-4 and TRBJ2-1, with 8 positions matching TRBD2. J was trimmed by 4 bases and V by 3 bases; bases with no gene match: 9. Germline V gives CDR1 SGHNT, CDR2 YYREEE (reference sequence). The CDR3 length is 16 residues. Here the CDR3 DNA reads TGTGCCAGCAGCTCGGGGGGGCGGAGTGCATACAATGAGCAGTTCTTC. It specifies CASSSGGRSAYNEQFF.

The CDR3: CASSVDQVNYGYTF. Written as DNA, the CDR3 is TGTGCCAGCAGCGTAGATCAAGTAAACTATGGCTACACCTTC. V and J are TRBV9 and TRBJ1-2, with D uncertain. This CDR3 region has 14 residues. From germline, CDR1 is SGDLS and CDR2 YYNGEE. V lost 0 bases and J 2 bases, leaving 8 bases between the germline ends.

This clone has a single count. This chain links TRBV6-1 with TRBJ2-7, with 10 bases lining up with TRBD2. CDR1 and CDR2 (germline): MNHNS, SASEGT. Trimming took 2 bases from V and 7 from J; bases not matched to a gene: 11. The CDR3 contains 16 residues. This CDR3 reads CASSELGSSGSIEQYF. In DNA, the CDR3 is TGTGCCAGCAGTGAATTGGGCTCTAGCGGGAGTATTGAGCAGTACTTC.

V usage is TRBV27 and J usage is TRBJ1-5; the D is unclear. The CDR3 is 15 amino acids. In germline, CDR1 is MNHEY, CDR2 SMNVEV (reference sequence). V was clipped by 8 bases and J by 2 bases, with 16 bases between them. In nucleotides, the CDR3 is TGTGCCAGCGCTACCAACTCCTGGGGCAATCAGCCCCAGCATTTT. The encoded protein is CASATNSWGNQPQHF.